This TCR beta chain emerged from a study of CD8+ T cells in alopecia areata. To note about this clone: Its matching antigen is unknown.

The study, taken as a whole, reports: Scalp sample data also include resident alphabeta T cells from normal skin. Mouse data revealed clearer TCR sharing than patient data did, a gap possibly tied to HLA.

Germline V CDR1 and CDR2: KGHSH, LQKENI. V lost 3 bases to trimming and J lost 2 bases, with 14 bases between them. The CDR3 sequence is 16 residues long. As to treatment: oral pan-JAK inhibitor, 5-10 mg twice daily. Both peripheral blood and punch biopsies of lesional scalp skin were obtained from patients who had alopecia areata. Extracted RNA was reverse transcribed into cDNA, the sequencing template. Profiled with immunoSEQ multiplex PCR; TCRdb holds only in-frame clones, not every one. The data show roughly 190,000 clones, with roughly 60% seen just once and just over 1% held by the top ten. The material sequenced was CD4+ T cells sorted from blood, taken at week 24, from a patient treated with tofacitinib. The sequence came from a human donor with alopecia areata. The chain uses TRBV18 and TRBJ1-5; tentative D call: TRBD1 (5 bases). CDR3 bases: TGTGCCAGCTCACCCCTGGGCCCGGGGGGCAATCAGCCCCAGCATTTT. It translates to CASSPLGPGGNQPQHF.